The TCR beta chain under discussion was sequenced for a study of regulatory T cells in long-lasting Graves disease. Study context: In persistent Graves' disease, antithyroid drugs had been taken for over 5 years and TSH receptor antibodies stayed positive. Study-wide points: Clonotypes that were public and shared totalled 2,500 to 3,000 in persistent patients versus about a thousand in new patients.

In the case of this clonotype: Its antigen is not known.

According to the study, TCR beta libraries were built with iRepertoire HTBI primers and CDR3-region Arm-PCR. In the original processing: The samples yielded approximately 62 TRBV and some 15 TRBJ segments. TCRdb fed the multiplex PCR reads into MiXCR, producing one record per CDR3 protein. For this entry, the V and J calls and clone size follow TCRdb and not the study's own pipeline. The sample records about 460,000 distinct CDR3 sequences, approximately 23% being singletons. Time point denoted: persistent/refractory GD, antithyroid drugs over 5 years with positive TRAb. With RNA extracted from PBMCs as input, the TCR library was made. Trimming cost V 4 bases and J 7 bases; bases outside gene matches: 5. The germline V gene has CDR1 SGHKS and CDR2 YYEKEE (reference sequence). This CDR3 has 14 amino acids.

The sequence was obtained from a female donor with Graves disease. V usage is TRBV5-5 and J usage is TRBJ1-6; 7 bases match TRBD1. Sample: peripheral blood mononuclear cells (PBMCs), taken when the disease was refractory, from a patient treated with antithyroid drugs. CDR3 residues: CASSRGGGNSPLHF. CDR3 coding DNA: TGTGCCAGCAGCCGGGGAGGGGGCAATTCACCCCTCCACTTT.